The clone carrying this TCR beta chain was seen ten or more times. No antigen is known for it. The data derive from a study of T-cell reconstitution after alpha-beta-depleted transplantation in children. Findings and caveats of the study: There were reportedly several hundred expanded graft clones from which alpha-beta T cells came about two months after transplant. Most T-cell counts and diversity one year after the transplant came from T cells that were newly produced. Some patients showed high day-60 TCRbeta diversity, which derived from surviving recipient T cells and thymic progenitors.

Losses at the gene ends were 4 bases for V and 2 bases for J; bases not matched to a gene: 6. The CDR3 is 15 amino acids. The authors prepared the TCRbeta library with unique molecular identifiers. One entry per CDR3 protein, called by TCRdb with MiXCR from the PCR reads. The profile shows 240,000 or so distinct CDR3 sequences, around 7.8% of them singletons. This sequence originates from a male patient between 5 and 17 years old who had a stem cell transplant for acute lymphoblastic leukemia, so the T cells may come from the graft donor. The starting material was PBMCs, mostly from graft donor cells, obtained 180 days after TCRalphabeta/CD19-depleted stem cell transplant. The chain combines TRBV12-3 or TRBV12-4 with TRBJ2-5, with 8 bases identical to TRBD1. The CDR3 loop reads CASSSRQGPQETQYF. In DNA form, the CDR3 reads TGTGCCAGCAGTTCCCGACAGGGGCCGCAAGAGACCCAGTACTTC.